The present entry profiles one TCR beta chain with its context. CDR3 length: 15 amino acids. Trimming at V came to 5 bases and at J to 5 bases, leaving 8 bases not matched to a gene. Germline loops: CDR1 SGHNT, CDR2 YYREEE (reference sequence). These data originate in a study of CDR3 diversity in severe acne. TCRdb re-derived calls from the PCR reads in MiXCR, one entry per CDR3 protein. Of around 85,000 distinct CDR3 sequences listed, approximately 54% were seen once; the top ten hold 11%. The receptor was derived from a male donor with severe acne vulgaris. This chain links TRBV5-4 with TRBJ2-1; 9 bases line up with TRBD2. The sample was blood. The CDR3 spells CASRSGLARHNEQFF. CDR3 in DNA: TGTGCCAGCAGGTCGGGACTAGCTCGCCACAATGAGCAGTTCTTC.